This T cell receptor beta chain was documented in a study of Graves' ophthalmopathy and Graves' hyperthyroidism. Germline CDR1 SGHNT, CDR2 YENEEA. This CDR3 region has 18 residues. V dropped 2 bases and J dropped 4 bases, with 21 bases sitting between them. Absence of ophthalmopathy within 18 months of follow-up defined stable hyperthyroidism. Ages of hyperthyroidism patients ran from 18 to 65, and their diagnoses were new, under 2 months' duration. Using RNA transcripts, the TCR beta CDR3 regions were amplified. First-round RT-PCR with HTBI primers preceded a second-round multiplex PCR. TCRdb re-called the multiplex PCR reads with MiXCR, one entry per CDR3 protein. The sample includes hundreds of thousands of distinct CDR3 sequences, about a fifth of them seen just once. Whole-study results and caveats: Clonotypes were expanded in thyroid at above 0.001 frequency, and most also appeared in blood.

This clonotype came up many times. Its antigen is not known. Sequenced input: peripheral blood. The TCR originated in a woman under 30 with stable Graves' hyperthyroidism. Some clones in this sample may be carry-over from other donors' samples. The chain couples TRBV11-3 to TRBJ1-5; D call uncertain. CDR3 residues: CASSLSSGFGKINQPQHF. In DNA form, the CDR3 reads TGTGCCAGCAGCTTATCATCGGGATTCGGGAAAATAAATCAGCCCCAGCATTTT.